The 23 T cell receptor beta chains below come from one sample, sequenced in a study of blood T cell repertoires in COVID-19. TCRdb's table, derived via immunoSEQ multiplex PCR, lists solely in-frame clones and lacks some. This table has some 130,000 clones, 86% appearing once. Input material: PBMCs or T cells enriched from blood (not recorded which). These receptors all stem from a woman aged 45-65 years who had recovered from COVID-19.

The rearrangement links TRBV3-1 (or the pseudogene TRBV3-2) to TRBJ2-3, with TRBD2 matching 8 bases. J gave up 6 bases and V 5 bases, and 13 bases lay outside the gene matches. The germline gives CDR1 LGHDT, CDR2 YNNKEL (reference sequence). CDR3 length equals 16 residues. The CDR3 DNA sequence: TGTGCCAGCAGCGAATTTAGCGGGGCCCCGGGGGATACGCAGTATTTT. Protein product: CASSEFSGAPGDTQYF.

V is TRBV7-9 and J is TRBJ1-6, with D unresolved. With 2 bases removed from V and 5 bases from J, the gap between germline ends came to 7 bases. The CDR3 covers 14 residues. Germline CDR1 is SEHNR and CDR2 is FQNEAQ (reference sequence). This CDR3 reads CASSLRGNNSPLHF. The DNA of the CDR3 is TGTGCCAGCAGCTTAAGAGGGAATAATTCACCCCTCCACTTT.

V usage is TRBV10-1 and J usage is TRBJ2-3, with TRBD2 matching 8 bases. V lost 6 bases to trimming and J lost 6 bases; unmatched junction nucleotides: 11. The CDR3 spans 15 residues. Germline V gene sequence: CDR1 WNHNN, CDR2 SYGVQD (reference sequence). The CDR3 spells CASSRAGATGDTQYF. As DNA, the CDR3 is TGCGCCAGCAGCCGAGCGGGGGCAACCGGGGATACGCAGTATTTT.

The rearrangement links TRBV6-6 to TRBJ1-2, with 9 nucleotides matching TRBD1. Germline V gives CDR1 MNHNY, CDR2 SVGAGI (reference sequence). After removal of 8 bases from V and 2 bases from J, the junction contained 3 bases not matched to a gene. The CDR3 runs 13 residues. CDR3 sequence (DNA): TGTGCCAGCCAAGGACAGGGGAACTATGGCTACACCTTC. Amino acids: CASQGQGNYGYTF.

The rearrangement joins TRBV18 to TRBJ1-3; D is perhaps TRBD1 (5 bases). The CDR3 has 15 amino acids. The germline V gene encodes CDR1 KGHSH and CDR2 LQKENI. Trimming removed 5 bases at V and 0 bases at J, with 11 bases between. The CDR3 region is CASSEQESSGNTIYF. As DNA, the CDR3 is TGTGCCAGCTCAGAACAGGAGAGCTCTGGAAACACCATATATTTT.

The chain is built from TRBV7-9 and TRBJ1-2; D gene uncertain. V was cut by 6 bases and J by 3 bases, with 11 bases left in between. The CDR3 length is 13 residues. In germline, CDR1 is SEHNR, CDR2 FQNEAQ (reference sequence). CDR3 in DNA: TGTGCCAGCAGTTCCACCGGGGACTATGGCTACACCTTC. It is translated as CASSSTGDYGYTF.

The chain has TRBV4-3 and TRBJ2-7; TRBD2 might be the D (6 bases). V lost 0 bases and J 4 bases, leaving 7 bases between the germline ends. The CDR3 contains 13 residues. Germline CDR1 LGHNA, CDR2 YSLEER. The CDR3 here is CASSQESGYEQYF. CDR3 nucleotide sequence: TGCGCCAGCAGCCAAGAAAGCGGGTACGAGCAGTACTTC.

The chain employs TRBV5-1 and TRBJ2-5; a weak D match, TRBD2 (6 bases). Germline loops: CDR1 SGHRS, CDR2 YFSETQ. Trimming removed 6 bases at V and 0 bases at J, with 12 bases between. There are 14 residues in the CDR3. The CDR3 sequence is CASTLSGYQETQYF. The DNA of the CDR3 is TGCGCCAGCACCTTAAGCGGGTACCAAGAGACCCAGTACTTC.

CDR3 sequence reads: CASSPRQGSRTGYTF. CDR3 coding DNA: TGTGCCAGCAGTCCTCGACAGGGGAGTCGAACTGGCTACACCTTC. V is TRBV6-5 and J is TRBJ1-2, with TRBD1 matching over 8 bases. V trimming: 5 bases; J trimming: 7 bases; junction bases outside the gene matches: 12. The length of the CDR3 is 15 residues. Per the germline V gene, CDR1 is MNHEY and CDR2 is SVGAGI.

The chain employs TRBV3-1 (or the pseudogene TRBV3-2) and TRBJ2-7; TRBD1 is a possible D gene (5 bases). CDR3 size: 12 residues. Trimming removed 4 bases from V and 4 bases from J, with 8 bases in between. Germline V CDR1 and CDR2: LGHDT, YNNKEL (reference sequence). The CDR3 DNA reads TGTGCCAGCAGCCGGACATTTTACGAGCAGTACTTC. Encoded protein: CASSRTFYEQYF.

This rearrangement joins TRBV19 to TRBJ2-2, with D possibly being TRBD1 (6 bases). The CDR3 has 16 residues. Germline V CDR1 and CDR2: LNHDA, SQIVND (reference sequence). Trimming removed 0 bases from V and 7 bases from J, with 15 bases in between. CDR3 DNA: TGTGCCAGTAGTATAGACCTCGACAGGTTTAGCGGGGAGCTGTTTTTT. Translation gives CASSIDLDRFSGELFF.

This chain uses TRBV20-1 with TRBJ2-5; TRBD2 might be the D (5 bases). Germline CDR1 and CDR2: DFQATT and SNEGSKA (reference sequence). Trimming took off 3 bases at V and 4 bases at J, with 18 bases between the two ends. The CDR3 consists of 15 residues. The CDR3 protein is CSASLGRRSGETQYF. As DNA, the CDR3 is TGCAGTGCTAGTTTGGGCCGGAGGAGTGGAGAGACCCAGTACTTC.

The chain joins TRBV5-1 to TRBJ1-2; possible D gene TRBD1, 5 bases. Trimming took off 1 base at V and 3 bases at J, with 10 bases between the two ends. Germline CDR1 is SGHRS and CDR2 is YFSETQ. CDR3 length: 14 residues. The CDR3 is CASSLQEGDYGYTF. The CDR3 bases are TGCGCCAGCAGCTTGCAAGAAGGGGACTATGGCTACACCTTC.

The CDR3 nucleotides read TGTGCCAGCAGCTTAGGGGACAGGGGGTCTCACAATGAGCAGTTCTTC. Amino acid sequence: CASSLGDRGSHNEQFF. This chain uses TRBV7-9 with TRBJ2-1, with TRBD1 identical over 11 bases. The length of the CDR3 is 16 residues. Germline V lookup: CDR1 SEHNR, CDR2 FQNEAQ (reference sequence). J gave up 5 bases and V 1 base, and 4 bases lay outside the gene matches.

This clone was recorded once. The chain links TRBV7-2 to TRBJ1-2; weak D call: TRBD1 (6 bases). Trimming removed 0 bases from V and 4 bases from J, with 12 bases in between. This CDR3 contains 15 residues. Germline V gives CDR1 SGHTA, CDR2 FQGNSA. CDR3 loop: CASSLAIQGPYGYTF. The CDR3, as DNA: TGTGCCAGCAGCTTAGCGATACAGGGCCCCTATGGCTACACCTTC.

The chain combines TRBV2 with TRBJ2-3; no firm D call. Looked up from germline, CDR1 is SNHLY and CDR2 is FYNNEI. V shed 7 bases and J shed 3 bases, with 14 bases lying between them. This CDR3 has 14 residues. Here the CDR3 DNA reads TGTGCCAGCATTCGATCCGTCAGTACAGATACGCAGTATTTT. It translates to CASIRSVSTDTQYF.

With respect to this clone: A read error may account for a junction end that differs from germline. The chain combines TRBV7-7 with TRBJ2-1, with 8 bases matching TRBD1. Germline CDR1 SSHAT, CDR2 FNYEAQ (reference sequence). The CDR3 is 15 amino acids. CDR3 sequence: CASSPDRAGYNEQFF. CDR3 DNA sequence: TGTGCTAGCAGCCCGGACAGGGCGGGTTACAATGAGCAGTTCTTC.

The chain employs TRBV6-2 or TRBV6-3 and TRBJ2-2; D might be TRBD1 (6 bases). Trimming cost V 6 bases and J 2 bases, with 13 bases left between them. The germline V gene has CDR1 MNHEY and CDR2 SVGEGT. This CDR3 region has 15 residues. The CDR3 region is CASSPTGVNTGELFF. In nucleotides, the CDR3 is TGTGCCAGCAGCCCGACAGGAGTCAACACCGGGGAGCTGTTTTTT.

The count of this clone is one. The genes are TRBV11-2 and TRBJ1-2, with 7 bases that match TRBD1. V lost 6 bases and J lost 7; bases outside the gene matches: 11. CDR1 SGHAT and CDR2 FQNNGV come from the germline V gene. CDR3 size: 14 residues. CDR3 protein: CASRQQGNGGGYTF. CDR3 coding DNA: TGTGCCAGCAGACAACAGGGGAATGGAGGTGGCTACACCTTC.

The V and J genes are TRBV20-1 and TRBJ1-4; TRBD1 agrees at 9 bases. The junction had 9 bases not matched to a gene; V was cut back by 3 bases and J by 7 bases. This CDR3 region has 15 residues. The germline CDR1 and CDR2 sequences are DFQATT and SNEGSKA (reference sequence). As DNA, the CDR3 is TGCAGTGCTAGTTCCCCTGGGACAGGGCTTGAAAAACTGTTTTTT. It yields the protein CSASSPGTGLEKLFF.

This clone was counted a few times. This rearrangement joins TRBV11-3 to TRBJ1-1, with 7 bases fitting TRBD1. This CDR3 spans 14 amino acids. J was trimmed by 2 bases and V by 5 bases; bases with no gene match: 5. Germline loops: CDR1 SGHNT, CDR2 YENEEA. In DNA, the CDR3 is TGTGCCAGCAGCCCGGGACAGCCTAACACTGAAGCTTTCTTT. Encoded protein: CASSPGQPNTEAFF.

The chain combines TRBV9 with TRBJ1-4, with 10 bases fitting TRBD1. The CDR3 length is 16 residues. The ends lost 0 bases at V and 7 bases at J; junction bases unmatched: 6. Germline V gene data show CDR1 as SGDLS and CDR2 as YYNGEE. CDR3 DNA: TGTGCCAGCAGCGTAGCGGGGGGACAGGGGAGTGAAAAACTGTTTTTT. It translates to CASSVAGGQGSEKLFF.

CDR3 sequence: CASSQGGLAGGSRNEQFF. CDR3 sequence (DNA): TGCGCCAGCAGCCAAGGGGGACTAGCGGGTGGGTCGCGCAATGAGCAGTTCTTC. The chain links TRBV4-1 to TRBJ2-1, with 12 positions matching TRBD2. This CDR3 has 18 amino acids. Germline lookup yields CDR1 MGHRA and CDR2 YSYEKL. Trimming at V came to 1 base and at J to 6 bases, leaving 10 bases not matched to a gene.